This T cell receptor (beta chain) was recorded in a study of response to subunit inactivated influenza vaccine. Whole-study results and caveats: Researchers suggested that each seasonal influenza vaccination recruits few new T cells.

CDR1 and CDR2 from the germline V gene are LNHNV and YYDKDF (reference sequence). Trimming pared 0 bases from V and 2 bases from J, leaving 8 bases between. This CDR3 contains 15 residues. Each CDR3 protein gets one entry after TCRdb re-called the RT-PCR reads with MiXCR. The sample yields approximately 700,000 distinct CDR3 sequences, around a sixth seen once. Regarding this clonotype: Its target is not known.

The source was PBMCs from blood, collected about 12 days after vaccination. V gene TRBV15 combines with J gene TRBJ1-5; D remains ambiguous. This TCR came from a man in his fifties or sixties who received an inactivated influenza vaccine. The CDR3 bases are TGTGCCACCAGCAGAGAGGAGGGAGGCAATCAGCCCCAGCATTTT. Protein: CATSREEGGNQPQHF.